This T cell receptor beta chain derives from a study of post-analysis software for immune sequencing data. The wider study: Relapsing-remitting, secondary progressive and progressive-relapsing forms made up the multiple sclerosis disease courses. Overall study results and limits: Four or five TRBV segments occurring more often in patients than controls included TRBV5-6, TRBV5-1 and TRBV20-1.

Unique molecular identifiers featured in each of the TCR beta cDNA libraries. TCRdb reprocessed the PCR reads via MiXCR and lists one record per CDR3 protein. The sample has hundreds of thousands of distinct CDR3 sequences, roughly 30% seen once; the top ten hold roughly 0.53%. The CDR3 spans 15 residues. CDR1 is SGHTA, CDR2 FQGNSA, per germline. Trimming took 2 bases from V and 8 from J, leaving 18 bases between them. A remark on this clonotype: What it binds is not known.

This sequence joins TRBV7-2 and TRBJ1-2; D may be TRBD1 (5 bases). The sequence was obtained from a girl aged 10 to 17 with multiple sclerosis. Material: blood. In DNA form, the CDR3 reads TGTGCCAGCAGCTTAAAAGTCCCAGGGCCTCGAGGCTACACCTTC. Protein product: CASSLKVPGPRGYTF.